This TCR beta chain derives from a study of blood T cell repertoires in COVID-19. Study background: Acute-phase and convalescent COVID-19 samples originated in the United States, Italy and Spain. T cells, B-cell-depleted T cells, or PBMCs supplied cDNA or gDNA.

Authors' data handling: Reference gene primer amplification gave nucleated cell count estimates. Libraries were prepared by immunoSEQ multiplex PCR; TCRdb keeps only in-frame clonotypes and omits some of them. The V and J calls and clone size come from that table; D and trimming were worked out from the DNA. The sample carries 240,000 or so clones, roughly 86% recorded once. Source material: peripheral blood. The receptor was isolated from a woman in her twenties or thirties who had recovered from COVID-19.

The CDR3 sequence: CASSDPLAGGPCEQFF. CDR3 in DNA: TGTGCCAGCAGTGACCCTCTAGCGGGGGGGCCTTGTGAGCAGTTCTTC. V and J are TRBV6-4 and TRBJ2-1; 12 positions match TRBD2. The V segment lost 2 bases and the J segment 9 bases; nucleotides outside the gene matches: 8. CDR1 is MRHNA and CDR2 is SNTAGT in the germline V gene. This CDR3 is 16 amino acids long.